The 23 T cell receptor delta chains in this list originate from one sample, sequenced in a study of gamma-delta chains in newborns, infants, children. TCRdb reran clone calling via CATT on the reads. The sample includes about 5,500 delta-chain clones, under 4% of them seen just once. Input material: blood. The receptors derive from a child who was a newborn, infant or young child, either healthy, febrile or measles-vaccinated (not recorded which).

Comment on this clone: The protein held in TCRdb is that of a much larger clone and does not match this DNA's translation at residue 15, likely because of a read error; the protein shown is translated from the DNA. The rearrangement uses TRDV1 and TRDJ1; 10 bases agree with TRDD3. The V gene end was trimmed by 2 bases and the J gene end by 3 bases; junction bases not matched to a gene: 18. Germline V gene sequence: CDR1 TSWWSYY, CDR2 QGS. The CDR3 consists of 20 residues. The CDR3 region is CALGEMPSYWGIRYADKLIF. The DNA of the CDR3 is TGTGCTCTTGGGGAAATGCCCTCCTACTGGGGGATCCGGTACGCCGATAAACTCATCTTT.

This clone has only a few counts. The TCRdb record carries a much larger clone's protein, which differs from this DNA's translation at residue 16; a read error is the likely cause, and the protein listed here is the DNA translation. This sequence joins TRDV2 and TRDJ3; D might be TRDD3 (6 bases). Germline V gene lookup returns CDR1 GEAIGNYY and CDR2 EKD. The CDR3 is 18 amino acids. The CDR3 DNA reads TGTGCCTGTTGTGTACTGGGCCGAGGCTCCTGGGACACCCGACAGACGTTTTTC. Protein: CACCVLGRGSWDTRQTFF.

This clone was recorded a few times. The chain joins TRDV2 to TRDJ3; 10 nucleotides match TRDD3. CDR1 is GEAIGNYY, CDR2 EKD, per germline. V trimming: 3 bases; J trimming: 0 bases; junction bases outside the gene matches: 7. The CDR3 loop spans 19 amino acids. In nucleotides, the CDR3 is TGTGCCTGTGACTCCTACTGGGGGATGAGCTCCTGGGACACCCGACAGATGTTTTTC. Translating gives CACDSYWGMSSWDTRQMFF.

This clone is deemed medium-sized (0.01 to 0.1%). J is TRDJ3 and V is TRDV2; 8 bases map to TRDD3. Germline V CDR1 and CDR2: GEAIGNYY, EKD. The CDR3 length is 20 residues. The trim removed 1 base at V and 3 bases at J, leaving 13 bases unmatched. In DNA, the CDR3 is TGTGCCTGTGACACTAAACGGGTGGGGATACTGCGCTGGGACACCCGACAGATGTTTTTC. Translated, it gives CACDTKRVGILRWDTRQMFF.

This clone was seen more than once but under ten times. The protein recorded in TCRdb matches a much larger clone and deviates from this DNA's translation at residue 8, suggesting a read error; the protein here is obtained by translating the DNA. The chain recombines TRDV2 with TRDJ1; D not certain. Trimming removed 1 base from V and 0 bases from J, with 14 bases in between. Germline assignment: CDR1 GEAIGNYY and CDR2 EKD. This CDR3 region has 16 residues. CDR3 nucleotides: TGTGCCTGTGACACAGGAGGGAGATCGTACACCGATAAACTCATCTTT. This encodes CACDTGGRSYTDKLIF.

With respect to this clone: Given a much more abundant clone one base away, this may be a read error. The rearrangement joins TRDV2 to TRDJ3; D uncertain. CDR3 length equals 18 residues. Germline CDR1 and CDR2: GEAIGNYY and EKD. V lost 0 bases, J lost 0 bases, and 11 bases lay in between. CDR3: CACDTGDISSWDTRQMFF. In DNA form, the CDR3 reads TGTGCCTGTGACACCGGCGACATAAGCTCCTGGGACACCCGACAGATGTTTTTC.

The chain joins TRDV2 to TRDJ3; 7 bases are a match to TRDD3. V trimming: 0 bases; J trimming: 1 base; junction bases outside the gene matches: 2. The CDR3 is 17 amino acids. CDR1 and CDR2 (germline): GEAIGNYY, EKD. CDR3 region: CACDTVLGSWDTRQMFF. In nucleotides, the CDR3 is TGTGCCTGTGACACCGTACTGGGGTCCTGGGACACCCGACAGATGTTTTTC.

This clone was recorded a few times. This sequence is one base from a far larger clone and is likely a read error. The CDR3 sequence is CACDTGVGDTTAQLFF. Written as DNA, the CDR3 is TGTGCCTGTGACACCGGAGTGGGGGATACGACAGCACAACTCTTCTTT. The chain carries TRDV2 and TRDJ2; 10 bases line up with TRDD3. The CDR3 loop spans 16 amino acids. Trimming cost V 0 bases and J 4 bases; bases outside gene matches: 4. Germline V gene data show CDR1 as GEAIGNYY and CDR2 as EKD.

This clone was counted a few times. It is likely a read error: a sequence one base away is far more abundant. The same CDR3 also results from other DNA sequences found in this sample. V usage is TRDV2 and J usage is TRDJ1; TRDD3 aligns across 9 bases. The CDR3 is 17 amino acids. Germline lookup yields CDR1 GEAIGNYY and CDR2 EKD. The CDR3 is CACGLRVLGDHTDKLIF. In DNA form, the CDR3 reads TGTGCCTGTGGTCTCCGAGTACTGGGGGACCACACTGATAAACTCATCTTT.

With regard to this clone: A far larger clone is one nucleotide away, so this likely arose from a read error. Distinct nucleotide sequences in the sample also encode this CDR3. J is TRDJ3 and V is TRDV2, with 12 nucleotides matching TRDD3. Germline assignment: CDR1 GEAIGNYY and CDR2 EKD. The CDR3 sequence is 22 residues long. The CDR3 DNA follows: TGCGCCTGTGACACCGTCCGCTGGGGGATACGCTCACGGTCCTGGGACACCCGACAGATGTTTTTC. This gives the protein CACDTVRWGIRSRSWDTRQMFF.

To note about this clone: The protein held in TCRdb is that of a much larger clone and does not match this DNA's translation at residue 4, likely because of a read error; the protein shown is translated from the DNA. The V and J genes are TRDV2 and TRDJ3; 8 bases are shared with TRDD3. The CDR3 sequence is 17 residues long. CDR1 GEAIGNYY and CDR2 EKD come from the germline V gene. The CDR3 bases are TGTGCCTGTGGCACCTGGGGGAGCTCCTGGGACACCCGACAGATGTTTTTC. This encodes CACGTWGSSWDTRQMFF.

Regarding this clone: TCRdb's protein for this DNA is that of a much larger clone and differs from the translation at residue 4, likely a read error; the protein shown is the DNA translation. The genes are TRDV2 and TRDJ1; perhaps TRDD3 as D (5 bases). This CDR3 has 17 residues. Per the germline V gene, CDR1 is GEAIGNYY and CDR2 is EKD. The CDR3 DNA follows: TGTGCCTGTTACACCGGATTAGGGGGCCGACCGTGGGATAAACTCATCTTT. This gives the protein CACYTGLGGRPWDKLIF.

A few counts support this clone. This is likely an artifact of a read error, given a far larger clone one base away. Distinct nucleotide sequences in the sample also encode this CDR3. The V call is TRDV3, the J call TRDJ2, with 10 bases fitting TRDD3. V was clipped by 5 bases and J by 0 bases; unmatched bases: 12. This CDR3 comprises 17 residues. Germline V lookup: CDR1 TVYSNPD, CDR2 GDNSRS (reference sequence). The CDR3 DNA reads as TGTGCCAAAAAGGGTACTGGGGGATCTCCTTTGACAGCACAACTCTTCTTT. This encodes CAKKGTGGSPLTAQLFF. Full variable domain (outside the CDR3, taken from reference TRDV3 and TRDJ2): CDKVTQSSPDQTVASGSEVVLLCTYDTVYSNPDLFWYRIRPDYSFQFVFYGDNSRSEGADFTQGRFSVKHILTQKAFHLVISPVRTEDSATYYCAKKGTGGSPLTAQLFFGKGTQLIVEP.

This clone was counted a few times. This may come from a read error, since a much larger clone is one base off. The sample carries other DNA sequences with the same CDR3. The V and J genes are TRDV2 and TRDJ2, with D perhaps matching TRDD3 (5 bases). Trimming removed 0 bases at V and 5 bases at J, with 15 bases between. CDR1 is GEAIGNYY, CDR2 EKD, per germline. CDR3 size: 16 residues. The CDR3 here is CACDTGTLGTTAQLFF. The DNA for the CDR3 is TGTGCCTGTGACACCGGAACTTTGGGGACAACAGCACAACTCTTCTTT.

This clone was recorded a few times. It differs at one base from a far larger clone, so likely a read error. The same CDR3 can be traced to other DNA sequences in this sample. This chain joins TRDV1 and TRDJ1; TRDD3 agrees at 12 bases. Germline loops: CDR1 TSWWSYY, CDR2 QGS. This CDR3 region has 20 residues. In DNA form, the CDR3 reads TGTGCCCTTGGGGAACGGGTCCTTCTACCTGGGGGATACGGCGCCGATAAACTCATCTTT. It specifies CALGERVLLPGGYGADKLIF.

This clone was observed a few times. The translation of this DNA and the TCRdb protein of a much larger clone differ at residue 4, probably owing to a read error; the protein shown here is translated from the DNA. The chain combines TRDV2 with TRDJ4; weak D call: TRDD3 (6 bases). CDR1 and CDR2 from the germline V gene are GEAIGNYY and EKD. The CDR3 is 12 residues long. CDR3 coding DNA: TGTGCCTGTGGCACCGGGGATAGACCCCTGATCTTT. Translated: CACGTGDRPLIF.

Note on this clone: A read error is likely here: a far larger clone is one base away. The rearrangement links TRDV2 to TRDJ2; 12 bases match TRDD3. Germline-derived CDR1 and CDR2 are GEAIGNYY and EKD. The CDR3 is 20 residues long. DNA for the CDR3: TGTGCCTGTGTACCGTACTGGGGGATACTTGGGAGTCCACAGACAGCACAACCCTTCTTT. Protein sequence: CACVPYWGILGSPQTAQPFF.

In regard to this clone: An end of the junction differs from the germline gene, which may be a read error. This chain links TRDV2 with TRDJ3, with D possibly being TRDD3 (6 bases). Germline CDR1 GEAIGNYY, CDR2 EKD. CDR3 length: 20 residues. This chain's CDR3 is CACDTVGGTKGSWDARQMFF. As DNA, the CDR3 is TGTGCCTGTGACACCGTGGGGGGTACGAAGGGCTCCTGGGACGCCCGACAGATGTTTTTC.

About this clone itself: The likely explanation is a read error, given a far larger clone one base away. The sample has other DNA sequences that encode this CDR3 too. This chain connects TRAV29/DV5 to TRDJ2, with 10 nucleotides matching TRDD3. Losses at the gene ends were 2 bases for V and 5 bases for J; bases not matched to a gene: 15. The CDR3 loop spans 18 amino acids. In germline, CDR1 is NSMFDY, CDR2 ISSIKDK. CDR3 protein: CAASSPVLGDIGTAQLFF. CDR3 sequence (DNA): TGTGCAGCAAGTTCCCCCGTGCTGGGGGATATTGGAACAGCACAACTCTTCTTT.

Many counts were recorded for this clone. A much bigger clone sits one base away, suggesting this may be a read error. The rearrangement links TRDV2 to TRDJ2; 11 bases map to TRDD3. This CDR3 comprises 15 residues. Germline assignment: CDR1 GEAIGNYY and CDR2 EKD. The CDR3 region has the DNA TGTGCCTGTGACACCTTGGGGGATACGACAGCACACCTCTTCTTT. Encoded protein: CACDTLGDTTAHLFF.

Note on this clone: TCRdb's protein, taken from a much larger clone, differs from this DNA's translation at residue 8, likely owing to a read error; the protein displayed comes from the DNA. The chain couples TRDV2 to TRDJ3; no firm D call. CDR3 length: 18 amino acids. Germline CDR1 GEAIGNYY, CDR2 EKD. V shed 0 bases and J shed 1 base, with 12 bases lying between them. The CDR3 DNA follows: TGTGCCTGTGACACCGTCGGATCCGATTCCTGGGACACCCGACAGATGTTTTTC. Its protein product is CACDTVGSDSWDTRQMFF.

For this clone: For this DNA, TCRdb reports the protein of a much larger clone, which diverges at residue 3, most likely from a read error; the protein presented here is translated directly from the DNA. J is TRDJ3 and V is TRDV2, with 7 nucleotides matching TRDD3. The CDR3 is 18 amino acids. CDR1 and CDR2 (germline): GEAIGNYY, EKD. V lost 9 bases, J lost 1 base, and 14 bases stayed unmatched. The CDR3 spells CASGEGYSKSWDTRQMFF. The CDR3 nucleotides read TGTGCCAGTGGCGAGGGATACAGTAAGTCCTGGGACACCCGACAGATGTTTTTC.

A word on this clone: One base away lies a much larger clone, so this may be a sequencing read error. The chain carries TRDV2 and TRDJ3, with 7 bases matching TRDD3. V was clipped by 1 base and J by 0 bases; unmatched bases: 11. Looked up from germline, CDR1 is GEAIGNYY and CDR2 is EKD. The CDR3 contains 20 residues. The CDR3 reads CACDTRTGDNSSWDTRQMFF. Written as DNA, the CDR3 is TGTGCCTGTGACACTCGTACTGGGGACAACAGCTCCTGGGACACCCGACAGATGTTTTTC.